This T cell receptor beta chain is from a study of CD4 T cells in relation to SARS-CoV-2 and coronaviruses. Study outcomes and limitations: Crossreactivity was assessed only for spike protein, not other viral proteins.

The assay was immunoSEQ multiplex PCR, and TCRdb's table has in-frame clones only and misses some. The sample holds about 22,000 clones, around 68% seen once. Per germline, CDR1 LGHNA and CDR2 YNFKEQ. This CDR3 contains 15 residues. V dropped 4 bases and J dropped 5 bases, with 14 bases sitting between them. Before the COVID-19 pandemic, during about 2011-2019, CD4+ T cells were taken from unexposed donors. CD4+ T cells were isolated from the cells after 10 days of culture. About this clone: No antigen is known for it.

This TCR was sampled from a human donor in good health. The chain employs TRBV4-2 and TRBJ2-2; possibly TRBD2 for D (6 bases). Source material: CD4+ T cells from PBMCs, cultured in vitro. The CDR3 coding sequence is TGTGCCAGCAGCCCCCGGGACTCTTATACCGGGGAGCTGTTTTTT. Residues: CASSPRDSYTGELFF.